This is a list of T cell receptor beta chains from one sample in a study of graft-versus-host responses after intestinal transplantation. For these TCRs, the target antigens are not known. Generated by immunoSEQ multiplex PCR, the TCRdb table keeps only in-frame clones and is missing some. Of tens of thousands of clones listed, 85% to 95% are singletons. The source was unstimulated CD8+ T cells sorted from spleen or lymph node cells, collected before transplant. Receptors originate from a human donor who was the organ donor for an intestinal transplant. Each CDR3 is given with its conserved first and last residue. A D gene is named only where the DNA matches it firmly. Size values are once, few and many counts, or a class for expanded clones, and some rows have none.

CDR3aa: CASSFSGSYEQYF
CDR3nt: TGCGCCAGCAGCTTTAGCGGCTCCTACGAGCAGTACTTC
len: 13
d_gene: .
j_gene: TRBJ2-7
v_gene: TRBV5-1
abundance: .

CDR3aa: CASSSLAGEGHEQFF
CDR3nt: TGTGCCAGCAGCTCCCTAGCGGGAGAAGGCCATGAGCAGTTCTTC
len: 15
d_gene: TRBD2
j_gene: TRBJ2-1
v_gene: TRBV13
abundance: .

CDR3aa: CATSGSGLEWQETQYF
CDR3nt: TGTGCCACCTCTGGTTCCGGACTAGAGTGGCAAGAGACCCAGTACTTC
len: 16
d_gene: TRBD2
j_gene: TRBJ2-5
v_gene: TRBV15
abundance: .

CDR3aa: CASSQLAGQKYGYTF
CDR3nt: TGTGCCAGCAGCCAATTGGCAGGACAGAAATATGGCTACACCTTC
len: 15
d_gene: .
j_gene: TRBJ1-2
v_gene: TRBV16
abundance: .

CDR3aa: CASSEGPQGTGFNTEAFF
CDR3nt: TGTGCCAGCAGCGAGGGCCCCCAGGGTACAGGGTTTAACACTGAAGCTTTCTTT
len: 18
d_gene: .
j_gene: TRBJ1-1
v_gene: TRBV9
abundance: .

CDR3aa: CASSQDLGGLLYEQYF
CDR3nt: TGCGCCAGCAGCCAAGACCTAGGAGGGCTTCTCTACGAGCAGTACTTC
len: 16
d_gene: .
j_gene: TRBJ2-7
v_gene: TRBV4-3
abundance: .

CDR3aa: CASSHKGLAGESGQFF
CDR3nt: TGCGCCAGCAGCCATAAGGGACTAGCGGGAGAGTCAGGGCAGTTCTTC
len: 16
d_gene: TRBD2
j_gene: TRBJ2-1
v_gene: TRBV4-1
abundance: once

CDR3aa: CAIGSSGSYTGELFF
CDR3nt: TGTGCCATCGGGTCTAGCGGGAGTTACACCGGGGAGCTGTTTTTT
len: 15
d_gene: TRBD2
j_gene: TRBJ2-2
v_gene: TRBV6-1
abundance: .

CDR3aa: CASSSYLADSYNEQFF
CDR3nt: TGTGCCAGCAGCTCCTACCTAGCGGACTCCTACAATGAGCAGTTCTTC
len: 16
d_gene: TRBD2
j_gene: TRBJ2-1
v_gene: TRBV7-2
abundance: .

CDR3aa: CASSLTSGRPHEQFF
CDR3nt: TGTGCCAGCAGTTTAACTAGCGGGAGACCCCATGAGCAGTTCTTC
len: 15
d_gene: TRBD2
j_gene: TRBJ2-1
v_gene: TRBV27
abundance: .

CDR3aa: CASGGQGKLVNTEAFF
CDR3nt: TGCGCCAGCGGAGGACAGGGGAAGTTGGTGAACACTGAAGCTTTCTTT
len: 16
d_gene: TRBD1
j_gene: TRBJ1-1
v_gene: TRBV10-1
abundance: .

CDR3aa: CASSTRDITQEAFF
CDR3nt: TGTGCCAGCAGTACCCGGGACATTACACAGGAAGCTTTCTTT
len: 14
d_gene: .
j_gene: TRBJ1-1
v_gene: TRBV6-5
abundance: .

CDR3aa: CASSFSQRAATDTQYF
CDR3nt: TGTGCCAGCAGTTTTAGTCAGCGGGCAGCCACAGATACGCAGTATTTT
len: 16
d_gene: .
j_gene: TRBJ2-3
v_gene: TRBV28
abundance: .

CDR3aa: CASSDSGLAGDEQYF
CDR3nt: TGTGCCAGCAGCGACTCAGGACTAGCGGGAGACGAGCAGTACTTC
len: 15
d_gene: TRBD2
j_gene: TRBJ2-7
v_gene: TRBV28
abundance: .

CDR3aa: CASSPDGYEQYF
CDR3nt: TGTGCCAGCAGCCCAGACGGCTACGAGCAGTACTTC
len: 12
d_gene: .
j_gene: TRBJ2-7
v_gene: TRBV5-6
abundance: .

CDR3aa: CAISESIGQGVLETQYF
CDR3nt: TGTGCCATCAGTGAGTCGATTGGGCAGGGTGTCTTGGAGACCCAGTACTTC
len: 17
d_gene: .
j_gene: TRBJ2-5
v_gene: TRBV10-3
abundance: .

CDR3aa: CASSLVQVSYNEQFF
CDR3nt: TGTGCCAGCAGCTTAGTCCAGGTAAGCTACAATGAGCAGTTCTTC
len: 15
d_gene: .
j_gene: TRBJ2-1
v_gene: TRBV7-2
abundance: .

CDR3aa: CASSQTSGSSYEQYF
CDR3nt: TGCGCCAGCAGCCAAACTAGCGGGAGCTCCTACGAGCAGTACTTC
len: 15
d_gene: TRBD2
j_gene: TRBJ2-7
v_gene: TRBV4-1
abundance: .

CDR3aa: CASTLTGSGANVLTF
CDR3nt: TGTGCCAGCACCCTCACAGGCTCTGGGGCCAACGTCCTGACTTTC
len: 15
d_gene: .
j_gene: TRBJ2-6
v_gene: TRBV27
abundance: .

CDR3aa: CASSGLAGAWYNEQFF
CDR3nt: TGTGCCAGCAGTGGTTTAGCGGGAGCTTGGTACAATGAGCAGTTCTTC
len: 16
d_gene: TRBD2
j_gene: TRBJ2-1
v_gene: TRBV2
abundance: .

CDR3aa: CASSELAGTSYEQYF
CDR3nt: TGTGCCAGCAGTGAACTAGCGGGAACCTCCTACGAGCAGTACTTC
len: 15
d_gene: TRBD2
j_gene: TRBJ2-7
v_gene: TRBV6-1
abundance: .

CDR3aa: CASSFYVVRGALNTEAFF
CDR3nt: TGTGCCAGCAGCTTTTATGTTGTCAGGGGTGCCCTGAACACTGAAGCTTTCTTT
len: 18
d_gene: .
j_gene: TRBJ1-1
v_gene: TRBV13
abundance: .

CDR3aa: CATSSHPQGALSYNEQFF
CDR3nt: TGTGCCACCAGCAGTCATCCTCAGGGGGCATTGTCCTACAATGAGCAGTTCTTC
len: 18
d_gene: TRBD1
j_gene: TRBJ2-1
v_gene: TRBV15
abundance: .

CDR3aa: CASSFRGGTGELFF
CDR3nt: TGTGCCAGCAGCTTTAGGGGCGGGACCGGGGAGCTGTTTTTT
len: 14
d_gene: .
j_gene: TRBJ2-2
v_gene: TRBV11-3
abundance: .

CDR3aa: CASSLGEREFPHEQYF
CDR3nt: TGTGCCAGCAGCTTGGGGGAGCGGGAGTTCCCCCACGAGCAGTACTTC
len: 16
d_gene: TRBD2
j_gene: TRBJ2-7
v_gene: TRBV5-4
abundance: once

CDR3aa: CSVEDWEAGNEQFF
CDR3nt: TGCAGCGTTGAAGATTGGGAGGCGGGGAATGAGCAGTTCTTC
len: 14
d_gene: .
j_gene: TRBJ2-1
v_gene: TRBV29-1
abundance: .